The 5 T cell receptor beta chains reported below all come from one sample, sequenced in a study of blood T cell repertoires in COVID-19. The protocol was immunoSEQ multiplex PCR, while the TCRdb copy is restricted to in-frame clones and leaves out a portion. The table has some 360,000 clones, more than 70% seen once. Sequencing was done on a sample of PBMCs or T cells enriched from blood (not recorded which). Source of these receptors: a woman under 40 who had been exposed to COVID-19.

This clone was seen a few times. The gene calls are TRBV6-5 and TRBJ2-7; D uncertain. V was trimmed by 2 bases and J by 0 bases, leaving 8 bases between them. The CDR3 has 14 residues. Germline values: CDR1 MNHEY, CDR2 SVGAGI. The CDR3 DNA is TGTGCCAGCAGTTACGGCGACACCTCCTACGAGCAGTACTTC. Its translation: CASSYGDTSYEQYF.

The chain joins TRBV28 to TRBJ1-5; D not certain. With 6 bases removed from V and 7 bases from J, the gap between germline ends came to 16 bases. The V gene's germline CDR1 is MDHEN and CDR2 SYDVKM. The CDR3 extends over 14 amino acids. CDR3 sequence: CASRPSSNTQPQHF. Here the CDR3 DNA reads TGTGCCAGCAGACCTTCCAGTAACACGCAGCCCCAGCATTTT.

CDR3 residues: CASSLGGPNTEAFF. The CDR3 DNA reads as TGCGCCAGCAGCTTAGGGGGCCCGAACACTGAAGCTTTCTTT. The V gene is TRBV5-1, the J gene TRBJ1-1; 7 bases agree with TRBD1. The trim removed 2 bases at V and 1 base at J, leaving 2 bases unmatched. This CDR3 contains 14 residues. CDR1 and CDR2 (germline): SGHRS, YFSETQ.

The V gene is TRBV4-2, the J gene TRBJ1-4; D unclear. The germline gives CDR1 LGHNA, CDR2 YNFKEQ. The CDR3 extends over 17 amino acids. V was pared by 0 bases and J by 5 bases, with 16 bases between. This CDR3 reads CASSQDPVQVQNEKLFF. DNA for the CDR3: TGTGCCAGCAGCCAAGACCCCGTGCAGGTCCAGAATGAAAAACTGTTTTTT.

The chain couples TRBV19 to TRBJ1-1; tentatively, D is TRBD1 (6 bases). This CDR3 is 15 amino acids long. Germline V lookup: CDR1 LNHDA, CDR2 SQIVND (reference sequence). V was pared by 8 bases and J by 1 base, with 17 bases between. The CDR3 loop reads CASGGGLGWNTEAFF. Here the CDR3 DNA reads TGTGCCAGTGGGGGGGGCCTGGGTTGGAACACTGAAGCTTTCTTT.